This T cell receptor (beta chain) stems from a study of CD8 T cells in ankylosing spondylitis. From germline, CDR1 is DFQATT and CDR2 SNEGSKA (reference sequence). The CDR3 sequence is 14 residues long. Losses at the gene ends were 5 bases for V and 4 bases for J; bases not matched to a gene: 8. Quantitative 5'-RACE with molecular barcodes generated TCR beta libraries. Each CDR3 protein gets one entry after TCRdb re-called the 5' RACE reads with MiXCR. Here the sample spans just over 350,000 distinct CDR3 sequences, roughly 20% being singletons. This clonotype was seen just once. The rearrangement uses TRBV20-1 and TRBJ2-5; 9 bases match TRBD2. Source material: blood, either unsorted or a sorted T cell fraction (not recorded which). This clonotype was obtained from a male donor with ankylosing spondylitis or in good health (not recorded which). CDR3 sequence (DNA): TGCAGTGCTGGGACTAGCCCTGGGGGAGAGACCCAGTACTTC. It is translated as CSAGTSPGGETQYF.